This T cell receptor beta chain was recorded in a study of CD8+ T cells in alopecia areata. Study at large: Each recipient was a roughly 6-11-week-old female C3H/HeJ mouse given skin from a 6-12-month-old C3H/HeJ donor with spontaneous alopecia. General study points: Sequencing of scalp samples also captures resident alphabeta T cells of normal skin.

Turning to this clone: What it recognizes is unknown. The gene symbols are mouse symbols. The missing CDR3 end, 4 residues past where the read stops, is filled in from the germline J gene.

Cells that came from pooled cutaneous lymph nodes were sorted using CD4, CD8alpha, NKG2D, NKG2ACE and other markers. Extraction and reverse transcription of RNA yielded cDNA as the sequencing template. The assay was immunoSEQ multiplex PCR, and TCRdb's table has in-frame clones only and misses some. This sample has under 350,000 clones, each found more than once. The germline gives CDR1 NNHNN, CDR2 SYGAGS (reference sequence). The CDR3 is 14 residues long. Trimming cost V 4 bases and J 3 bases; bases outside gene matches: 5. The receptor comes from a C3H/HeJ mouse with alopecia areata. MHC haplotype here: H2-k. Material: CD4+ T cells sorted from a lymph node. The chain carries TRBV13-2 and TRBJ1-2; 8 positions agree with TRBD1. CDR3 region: CASGPGQGDSDYTF. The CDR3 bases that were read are TGTGCCAGCGGTCCCGGACAGGGAGACTCC.